The 26 T cell receptor beta chains in this list originate from one sample, sequenced in a study of T-cell memory formation after mild COVID-19. Each CDR3 protein is one row after TCRdb ran MiXCR on the 5' RACE reads. This sample has about 270,000 distinct CDR3 sequences; roughly 18% occur once, and the top ten carry 20% to 25%. The sequenced material came from PBMCs or a T cell subset sorted from them (not recorded which). Source of these receptors: a man younger than 30 who had mild COVID-19 (a few samples of this study predate the infection). Cell type and time point are not known.

The chain links TRBV5-1 to TRBJ2-2, with no clear D. Trimming took 1 base from V and 0 from J, leaving 10 bases between them. The CDR3 spans 16 residues. Looked up from germline, CDR1 is SGHRS and CDR2 is YFSETQ. CDR3 nucleotides: TGCGCCAGCAGCTTGACGACAACGGCGAACACCGGGGAGCTGTTTTTT. Protein sequence: CASSLTTTANTGELFF.

This clonotype was counted a few times. The chain joins TRBV28 to TRBJ1-4, with 9 positions matching TRBD1. The CDR3 consists of 12 residues. J was trimmed by 8 bases and V by 5 bases; bases with no gene match: 0. Per germline, CDR1 MDHEN and CDR2 SYDVKM. The CDR3 sequence is CASSGTGEKLFF. The CDR3 nucleotides are TGTGCCAGCAGTGGGACAGGGGAAAAACTGTTTTTT.

The sample holds a few counts of this clonotype. The chain combines TRBV7-2 with TRBJ2-5; D is possibly TRBD2 (6 bases). V shed 5 bases and J shed 2 bases, with 18 bases lying between them. The CDR3 is 16 residues long. Germline V CDR1 and CDR2: SGHTA, FQGNSA. CDR3 region: CASSPRPLAGQETQYF. DNA for the CDR3: TGTGCCAGCAGCCCCCGTCCCCTTGCGGGGCAAGAGACCCAGTACTTC.

This chain connects TRBV28 to TRBJ2-7; D gene ambiguous. The CDR3 is made up of 13 amino acids. Germline loops: CDR1 MDHEN, CDR2 SYDVKM. Trimming removed 3 bases at V and 5 bases at J, with 11 bases between. The DNA for the CDR3 is TGTGCCAGCAGTTTCGGCTCGGGCGACGAGCAGTACGTC. As protein: CASSFGSGDEQYV.

This clonotype was recorded a few times. This chain links TRBV2 with TRBJ2-1; 11 bases align to TRBD2. This CDR3 region has 15 residues. The V gene's germline CDR1 is SNHLY and CDR2 FYNNEI. Losses at the gene ends were 4 bases for V and 9 bases for J; bases not matched to a gene: 8. The CDR3 DNA reads TGTGCCAGCAGTGGCGCTAGCGGGGGGTTTAGTGAGCAGTTCTTC. Translation: CASSGASGGFSEQFF.

This clonotype was recorded at least ten times. The chain combines TRBV5-1 with TRBJ2-2; D uncertain. CDR3 size: 13 residues. The germline V and J ends were trimmed by 7 bases and 2 bases, with 9 bases remaining between them. Germline CDR1 SGHRS, CDR2 YFSETQ. The CDR3: CASHTGNTGELFF. The DNA for the CDR3 is TGCGCCAGCCATACGGGCAACACCGGGGAGCTGTTTTTT.

This clonotype was detected ten times or more. An end of the junction differs from the germline gene, which may be a read error. The CDR3 protein is CASSLDRAYEQYF. For the CDR3, the DNA is TGTGCCAGCAGCTTAGACAGGGCCTACGAGCAGTACTTC. The chain employs TRBV5-1 and TRBJ2-7; 7 bases map to TRBD1. The CDR3 sequence is 13 residues long. CDR1 and CDR2 from the germline V gene are SGHRS and YFSETQ.

This clonotype appeared a few times. CDR3 protein: CASSNPLGEQFF. In nucleotides, the CDR3 is TGTGCCAGCAGCAACCCTCTGGGTGAGCAGTTCTTC. This chain links TRBV6-2 or TRBV6-3 with TRBJ2-1; D is unresolved. CDR1 MNHEY and CDR2 SVGEGT come from the germline V gene. Trimming stripped 6 bases from V and 9 bases from J, with 12 bases between. CDR3 size: 12 residues.

The chain employs TRBV18 and TRBJ2-3; 14 bases fit TRBD2. The CDR3 runs 18 residues. From germline, CDR1 is KGHSH and CDR2 LQKENI. V dropped 0 bases and J dropped 1; count of bases not matched to a gene: 3. The CDR3 protein is CASSPPGGLAGGTDTQYF. The CDR3, as DNA: TGTGCCAGCTCACCACCGGGGGGACTAGCGGGAGGCACAGATACGCAGTATTTT. Full variable domain (remainder filled in from reference TRBV18 and TRBJ2-3): NAGVMQNPRHLVRRRGQEARLRCSPMKGHSHVYWYRQLPEEGLKFMVYLQKENIIDESGMPKERFSAEFPKEGPSILRIQQVVRGDSAAYFCASSPPGGLAGGTDTQYFGPGTRLTVL.

The V call is TRBV4-1, the J call TRBJ2-5; D is possibly TRBD2 (6 bases). The CDR3 is made up of 15 amino acids. V gave up 3 bases and J gave up 1 base, with 12 bases separating them. Germline values: CDR1 MGHRA, CDR2 YSYEKL. CDR3 sequence reads: CASSHVGSGQETQYF. Written as DNA, the CDR3 is TGCGCCAGCAGCCACGTTGGTAGCGGCCAAGAGACCCAGTACTTC.

This clonotype has only a few counts. This chain links TRBV7-9 with TRBJ2-5; D could derive from TRBD1 or TRBD2 (5 bases each). V dropped 4 bases and J dropped 4 bases, with 10 bases sitting between them. Germline V CDR1 and CDR2: SEHNR, FQNEAQ (reference sequence). CDR3 size: 13 residues. The CDR3 is CASSWGMIETQYF. The CDR3 DNA is TGTGCCAGCAGCTGGGGGATGATAGAGACCCAGTACTTC.

The V call is TRBV13, the J call TRBJ2-3; 8 nucleotides line up with TRBD2. Per the germline V gene, CDR1 is PRHDT and CDR2 is FYEKMQ (reference sequence). V trimming: 5 bases; J trimming: 4 bases; junction bases outside the gene matches: 14. CDR3 length: 17 residues. CDR3 loop: CASSPSSDSGAPDTQYF. The CDR3 nucleotides are TGTGCCAGCAGCCCATCGTCGGATAGCGGGGCGCCAGATACGCAGTATTTT.

CDR3 sequence: CSASRASGGSYEQYF. Written as DNA, the CDR3 is TGCAGTGCTAGTCGGGCTAGCGGGGGATCCTACGAGCAGTACTTC. The chain carries TRBV20-1 and TRBJ2-7; 10 bases map to TRBD2. The CDR3 has 15 residues. V shed 3 bases and J 1 base; nucleotides not matched to a gene: 6. The germline CDR1 and CDR2 sequences are DFQATT and SNEGSKA (reference sequence).

This clonotype was counted a few times. The V gene is TRBV10-3, the J gene TRBJ2-3; TRBD2 matches at 7 bases. Germline V lookup: CDR1 ENHRY, CDR2 SYGVKD. The CDR3 consists of 18 residues. With 3 bases clipped from V and 0 bases from J, the junction kept 12 bases outside the gene matches. CDR3 protein: CAISDSASGVSSTDTQYF. The CDR3 DNA is TGTGCCATCAGTGACTCGGCTAGCGGAGTCTCTAGCACAGATACGCAGTATTTT.

This clonotype occurred a few times. V usage is TRBV4-3 and J usage is TRBJ2-7; no clear D gene. Per the germline V gene, CDR1 is LGHNA and CDR2 is YSLEER. Between the trimmed V and J ends, which lost 3 bases and 2 bases, there was a span of 17 bases. CDR3 length: 16 amino acids. The CDR3 nucleotides read TGCGCCAGCAGCCACGGAGCCAGGCCCTATCCCTACGAGCAGTACGTC. Translated: CASSHGARPYPYEQYV.

This clonotype was counted only a few times. The chain employs TRBV27 and TRBJ1-4; no reliable D call. CDR3 length equals 16 residues. Germline lookup yields CDR1 MNHEY and CDR2 SMNVEV (reference sequence). V was clipped by 0 bases and J by 3 bases, with 11 bases between them. The CDR3 loop reads CASSLSGWASNEKLFF. CDR3 nucleotide sequence: TGTGCCAGCAGTTTATCGGGTTGGGCCTCTAATGAAAAACTGTTTTTT.

V and J are TRBV3-1 and TRBJ1-2; D is unclear. V gave up 5 bases and J gave up 5 bases, with 12 bases separating them. This CDR3 spans 13 amino acids. Germline V lookup: CDR1 LGHDT, CDR2 YNNKEL (reference sequence). In DNA form, the CDR3 reads TGTGCCAGCAGCGTCGAAGGACGTTATGGCTACACCTTC. Translating it yields CASSVEGRYGYTF.

This clonotype has more than one count but fewer than ten. The rearrangement links TRBV7-6 to TRBJ1-5; D unresolved. Trimming cost V 1 base and J 2 bases, with 12 bases left between them. The CDR3 has 16 amino acids. CDR1 SGHVS and CDR2 FNYEAQ come from the germline V gene. The CDR3 loop reads CASSLGGPRGNQPQHF. In DNA, the CDR3 is TGTGCCAGCAGCTTAGGAGGACCCCGGGGCAATCAGCCCCAGCATTTT. The whole variable domain, filled in from reference TRBV7-6 and TRBJ1-5, reads GAGVSQSPRYKVTKRGQDVALRCDPISGHVSLYWYRQALGQGPEFLTYFNYEAQQDKSGLPNDRFSAERPEGSISTLTIQRTEQRDSAMYRCASSLGGPRGNQPQHFGDGTRLSIL.

This rearrangement joins TRBV29-1 to TRBJ2-3; 8 nucleotides align to TRBD2. The trim removed 7 bases at V and 6 bases at J, leaving 12 bases unmatched. CDR1 is SQVTM and CDR2 is ANQGSEA in the germline V gene. CDR3 length: 14 residues. In nucleotides, the CDR3 is TGCAGCGAGAGCCGCGGGGGGACCACGGATACGCAGTATTTT. Translation gives CSESRGGTTDTQYF.

The rearrangement uses TRBV12-3 or TRBV12-4 and TRBJ1-1, with D possibly matching TRBD1 (5 bases). V was shortened by 5 bases and J by 0 bases, with 16 bases between the two germline ends. The CDR3 sequence is 16 residues long. CDR3 DNA: TGTGCCAGCAGTCCGGCGGCCGGGACCCTGAACACTGAAGCTTTCTTT. Translation: CASSPAAGTLNTEAFF.

The chain couples TRBV18 to TRBJ2-2; 13 nucleotides align to TRBD2. The germline gives CDR1 KGHSH, CDR2 LQKENI. This CDR3 is built from 17 residues. V was clipped by 6 bases and J by 0 bases; unmatched bases: 4. The CDR3 DNA reads as TGTGCCAGCTCCCAGGGACTAGCGGGGACGAACACCGGGGAGCTGTTTTTT. This gives the protein CASSQGLAGTNTGELFF. The full variable domain, in which reference TRBV18 and TRBJ2-2 provide the parts outside the CDR3, is NAGVMQNPRHLVRRRGQEARLRCSPMKGHSHVYWYRQLPEEGLKFMVYLQKENIIDESGMPKERFSAEFPKEGPSILRIQQVVRGDSAAYFCASSQGLAGTNTGELFFGEGSRLTVL.

The CDR3 bases are TGCAGCGGGGGACAGGGCTCCATTGGCTACACCTTC. Encoded protein: CSGGQGSIGYTF. The chain carries TRBV29-1 and TRBJ1-2; 9 nucleotides match TRBD1. The germline V gene has CDR1 SQVTM and CDR2 ANQGSEA. This CDR3 spans 12 amino acids. The ends lost 7 bases at V and 7 bases at J; junction bases unmatched: 7.

The gene calls are TRBV29-1 and TRBJ1-2; TRBD1 matches at 7 bases. Germline V gene sequence: CDR1 SQVTM, CDR2 ANQGSEA. V lost 0 bases and J lost 3; bases outside the gene matches: 4. The CDR3 spans 14 residues. For the CDR3, the DNA is TGCAGCGTTGAAGAAATCACAGGGGACTATGGCTACACCTTC. It encodes CSVEEITGDYGYTF.

The chain links TRBV5-1 to TRBJ1-2; the match to TRBD1 covers 7 bases. Trimming removed 7 bases from V and 5 bases from J; junction bases left unmatched: 11. This CDR3 has 14 amino acids. Germline assignment: CDR1 SGHRS and CDR2 YFSETQ. The CDR3 DNA reads as TGCGCCAGCGGCCTCCCGGGACAGATTTATGGCTACACCTTC. Its translation: CASGLPGQIYGYTF.

The chain couples TRBV7-9 to TRBJ1-6, with D possibly matching TRBD1 (6 bases). The V end lost 5 bases, the J end lost 7 bases, and 15 bases lay between the germline ends. The CDR3 consists of 15 residues. Germline CDR1 and CDR2: SEHNR and FQNEAQ (reference sequence). Here the CDR3 reads CASSLGGLRNSPLHF. The CDR3 DNA reads as TGTGCCAGCAGCCTGGGGGGGCTGAGAAATTCACCCCTCCACTTT.

This clonotype appeared a few times. The chain recombines TRBV29-1 with TRBJ2-2; no clear D gene. This CDR3 has 12 residues. Per the germline V gene, CDR1 is SQVTM and CDR2 is ANQGSEA. The V gene lost 4 bases and the J gene lost 1 base, with 4 bases spanning the gap. The CDR3 DNA sequence: TGCAGCGTTGGGCAGAACACCGGGGAGCTGTTTTTT. Encoded protein: CSVGQNTGELFF.